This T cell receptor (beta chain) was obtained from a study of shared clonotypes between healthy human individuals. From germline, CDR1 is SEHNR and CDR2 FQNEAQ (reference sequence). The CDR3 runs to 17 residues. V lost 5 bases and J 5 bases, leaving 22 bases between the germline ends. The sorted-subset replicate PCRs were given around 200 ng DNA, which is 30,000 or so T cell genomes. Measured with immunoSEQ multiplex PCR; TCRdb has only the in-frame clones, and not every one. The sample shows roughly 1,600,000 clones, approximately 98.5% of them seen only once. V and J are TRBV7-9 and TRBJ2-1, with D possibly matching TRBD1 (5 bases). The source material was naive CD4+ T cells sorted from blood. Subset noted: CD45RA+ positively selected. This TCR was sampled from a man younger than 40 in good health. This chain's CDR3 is CASSQPIRGRDHNEQFF. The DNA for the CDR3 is TGTGCCAGCAGCCAACCGATTAGGGGTAGAGATCACAATGAGCAGTTCTTC.